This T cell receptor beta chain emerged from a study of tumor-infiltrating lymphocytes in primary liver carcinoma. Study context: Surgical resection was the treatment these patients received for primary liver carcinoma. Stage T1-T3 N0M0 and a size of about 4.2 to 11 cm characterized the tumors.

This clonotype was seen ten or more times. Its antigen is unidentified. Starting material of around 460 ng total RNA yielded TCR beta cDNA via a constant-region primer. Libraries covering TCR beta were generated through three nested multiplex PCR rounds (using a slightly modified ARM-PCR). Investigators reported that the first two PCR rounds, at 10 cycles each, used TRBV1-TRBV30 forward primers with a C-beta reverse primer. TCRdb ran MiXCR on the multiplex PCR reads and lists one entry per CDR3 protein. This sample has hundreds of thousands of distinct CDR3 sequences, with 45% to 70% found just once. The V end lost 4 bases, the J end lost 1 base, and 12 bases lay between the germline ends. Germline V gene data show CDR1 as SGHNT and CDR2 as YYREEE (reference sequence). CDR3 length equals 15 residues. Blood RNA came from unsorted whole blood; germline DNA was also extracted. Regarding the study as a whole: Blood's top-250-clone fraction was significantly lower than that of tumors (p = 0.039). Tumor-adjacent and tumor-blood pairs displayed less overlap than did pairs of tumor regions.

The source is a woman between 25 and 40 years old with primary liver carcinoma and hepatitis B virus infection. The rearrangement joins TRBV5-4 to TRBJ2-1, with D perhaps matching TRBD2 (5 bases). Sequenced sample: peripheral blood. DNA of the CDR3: TGTGCCAGCAGCCCGACTGGCGGGTCCTACAATGAGCAGTTCTTC. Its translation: CASSPTGGSYNEQFF.